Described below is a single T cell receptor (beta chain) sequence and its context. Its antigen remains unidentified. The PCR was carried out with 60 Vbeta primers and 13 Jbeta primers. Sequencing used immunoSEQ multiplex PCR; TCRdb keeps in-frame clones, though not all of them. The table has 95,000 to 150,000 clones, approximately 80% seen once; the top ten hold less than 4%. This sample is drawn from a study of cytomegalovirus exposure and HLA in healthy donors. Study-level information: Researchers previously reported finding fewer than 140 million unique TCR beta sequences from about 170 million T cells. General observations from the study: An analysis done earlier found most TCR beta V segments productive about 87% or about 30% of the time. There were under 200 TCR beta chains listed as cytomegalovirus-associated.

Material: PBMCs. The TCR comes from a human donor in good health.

The CDR3 loop is CASSVSQDYEQYF. CDR3 DNA: TGTGCCAGCAGCGTGTCGCAGGATTACGAGCAGTACTTC. The V gene is TRBV9, the J gene TRBJ2-7; no firm D call. CDR3 length equals 13 residues. Trimming stripped 2 bases from V and 4 bases from J, with 10 bases between. Germline V lookup: CDR1 SGDLS, CDR2 YYNGEE. Variable domain in full (rest from reference TRBV9 and TRBJ2-7): DSGVTQTPKHLITATGQRVTLRCSPRSGDLSVYWYQQSLDQGLQFLIQYYNGEERAKGNILERFSAQQFPDLHSELNLSSLELGDSALYFCASSVSQDYEQYFGPGTRLTVT.